This T cell receptor (beta chain) appears in the sequencing data of a study of post-analysis software for immune sequencing data. Across the study: The study covered relapsing-remitting, secondary progressive and progressive-relapsing courses of multiple sclerosis.

This clonotype was seen a handful of times. Its antigen remains unidentified. The germline CDR1 and CDR2 sequences are SGDLS and YYNGEE. CDR3 length: 16 residues. V was trimmed by 3 bases and J by 2 bases, leaving 18 bases between them. Sequencing libraries made from TCR beta cDNA carried unique molecular identifiers. When 1 to 10 million T cells were used, they gave a few hundred thousand cDNA molecules. TCRdb ran MiXCR on the PCR reads and lists one entry per CDR3 protein. This sample has fewer than 850,000 distinct CDR3 sequences, with just over 45% found just once. Study-level points and caveats: Patients with multiple sclerosis recorded significantly lower normalized Chao1 diversity than controls, the study found. Under F measure analysis, samples from one preparation batch co-clustered strongly. A handful of TRBV segments were significantly more frequent in patients than in controls. TRBV5-6, TRBV5-1 and TRBV20-1 were among these segments.

Sequenced input: blood. This rearrangement joins TRBV9 to TRBJ2-7, with D perhaps being TRBD1 or TRBD2 (5 bases each). The clonotype was recovered from a girl aged 5-17 years with multiple sclerosis. CDR3 nucleotide sequence: TGTGCCAGCAGCGCCCGCCCTGGGACGACGGCCTACGAGCAGTACTTC. It codes for CASSARPGTTAYEQYF. The whole variable domain, remainder taken from reference TRBV9 and TRBJ2-7, is DSGVTQTPKHLITATGQRVTLRCSPRSGDLSVYWYQQSLDQGLQFLIQYYNGEERAKGNILERFSAQQFPDLHSELNLSSLELGDSALYFCASSARPGTTAYEQYFGPGTRLTVT.